This TCR beta chain was documented in a study of T cells in Graves' hyperthyroidism and ophthalmopathy. Ophthalmopathy patients had moderate-to-severe active disease, CAS ≥3, NOSPECS ≥4, and disease duration under 3 months. Diagnosis relied on clinical symptoms, serum thyroxine and TRAb, thyroid ultrasound and orbital computed tomography. From RNA transcripts, TCR beta CDR3 regions were amplified. HTBI primers were used for first-round RT-PCR of the TCR CDR3. TCRdb independently ran MiXCR on the multiplex PCR reads; one entry per CDR3 protein. The sample includes approximately 400,000 distinct CDR3 sequences, 18% of them seen just once. The source material was blood. The TCR sequence derives from a man between 18 and 35 years old with Graves' ophthalmopathy.

CDR3 sequence reads: CASRLAGGVLSGELFF. The CDR3 nucleotides are TGTGCCAGCAGACTAGCGGGGGGGGTATTGTCCGGGGAGCTGTTTTTT. This sequence joins TRBV27 and TRBJ2-2; TRBD2 agrees at 13 bases. J lost 6 bases, V lost 6 bases, and 7 bases had no gene match. This CDR3 contains 16 residues. Germline loops: CDR1 MNHEY, CDR2 SMNVEV (reference sequence).